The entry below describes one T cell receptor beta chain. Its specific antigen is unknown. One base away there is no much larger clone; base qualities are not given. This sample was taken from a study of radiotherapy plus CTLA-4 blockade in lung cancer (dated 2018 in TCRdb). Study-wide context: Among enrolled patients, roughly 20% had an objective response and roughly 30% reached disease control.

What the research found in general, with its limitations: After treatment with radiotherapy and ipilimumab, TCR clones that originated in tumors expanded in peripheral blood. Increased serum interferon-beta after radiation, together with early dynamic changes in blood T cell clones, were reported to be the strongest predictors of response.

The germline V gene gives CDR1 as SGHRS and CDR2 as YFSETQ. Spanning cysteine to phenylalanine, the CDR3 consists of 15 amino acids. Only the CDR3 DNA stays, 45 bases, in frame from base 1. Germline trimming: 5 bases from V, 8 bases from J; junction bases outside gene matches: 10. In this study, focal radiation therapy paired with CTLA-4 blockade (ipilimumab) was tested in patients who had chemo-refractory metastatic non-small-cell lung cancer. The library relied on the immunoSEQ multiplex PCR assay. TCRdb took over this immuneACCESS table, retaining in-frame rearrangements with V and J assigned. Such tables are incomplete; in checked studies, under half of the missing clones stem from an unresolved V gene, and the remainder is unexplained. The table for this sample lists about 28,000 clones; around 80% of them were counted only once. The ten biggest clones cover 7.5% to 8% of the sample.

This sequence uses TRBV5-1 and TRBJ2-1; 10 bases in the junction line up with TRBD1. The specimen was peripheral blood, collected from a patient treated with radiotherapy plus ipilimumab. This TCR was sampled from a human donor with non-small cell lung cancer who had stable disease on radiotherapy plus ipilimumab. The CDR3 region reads CASRDTKDRGYEQFF. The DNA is TGCGCCAGCAGAGATACCAAGGACAGGGGGTATGAGCAGTTCTTC.